The entry below gives a single TCR beta chain sequence along with its context. This record comes from a study of blood T cell repertoires in COVID-19. Background on the study: Researchers got acute and convalescent COVID-19 samples from the United States, Italy and Spain. T cells, B-cell-depleted T cells, or PBMCs supplied cDNA or gDNA.

CDR3 length: 17 residues. V dropped 2 bases and J dropped 2; count of bases not matched to a gene: 4. In germline, CDR1 is SGHTA, CDR2 FQGNSA. As handled by the study authors: Amplification of reference gene primers was used by the study to estimate nucleated cell counts. This table comes from immunoSEQ multiplex PCR, and its TCRdb copy is limited to in-frame clones, with some not included. For V, J and clone size, that table is used; D and trimming come from the DNA. The table has about 120,000 clones, around 81% seen once. Material for sequencing was peripheral blood. This TCR came from a human donor in a cohort sampled during active COVID-19. V is TRBV7-2 and J is TRBJ2-6, with 9 bases identical to TRBD2. DNA of the CDR3: TGTGCCAGCAGCTTACTAGCGGGAATCCCTGGGGCCAACGTCCTGACTTTC. The encoded protein is CASSLLAGIPGANVLTF.